This paragraph covers one T cell receptor (beta chain) sequence. This sample is drawn from a study of blood T cell repertoires in COVID-19. For the study at large: Samples representing acute and convalescent COVID-19 were sourced from the United States, Italy and Spain. PBMCs, B-cell-depleted T cells, or T cells provided the cDNA or gDNA that made up the material.

Authors' processing steps: Researchers report that nucleated cell counts were estimated from reference gene primer amplification. Sequencing used immunoSEQ multiplex PCR; TCRdb keeps in-frame clones, though not all of them. V and J calls and clone size are those listed in that table; D and trimming were worked out from the DNA. The profile shows 150,000 to 200,000 clones, around 85% of them singletons. The CDR3 contains 13 residues. Between the trimmed V and J ends, which lost 3 bases and 4 bases, there was a span of 9 bases. CDR1 SGHTA and CDR2 FQGNSA come from the germline V gene. The TCR comes from a man between 45 and 60 years old who had recovered from COVID-19. Sequencing was done on a sample of peripheral blood. The rearrangement joins TRBV7-2 to TRBJ2-5, with D hard to call. Here the CDR3 DNA reads TGTGCCAGCAGCTTGTCTTGGAGAGAGACCCAGTACTTC. As protein: CASSLSWRETQYF.